There are a few counts of the clone carrying this T cell receptor beta chain. Germline V gives CDR1 SGHDN, CDR2 FVKESK. The CDR3 is 13 residues long. Trimming took off 0 bases at V and 5 bases at J, with 5 bases between the two ends. The sample belongs to a study of early T cells in non-severe SARS-CoV-2 infection. The protocol attached unique molecular identifiers to individual cDNA molecules. A single record per CDR3 protein comes from TCRdb applying MiXCR to the 5' RACE reads. Of 40,000 or so distinct CDR3 sequences in the sample, 5.4% were seen once. This sequence joins TRBV14 and TRBJ2-4; no firm D call. This sample comprised whole blood, obtained at baseline. This clonotype was obtained from an adult who was a healthcare worker with PCR-confirmed SARS-CoV-2 infection or an uninfected control (not recorded which). The CDR3 nucleotides read TGTGCCAGCAGCCAAGATGGAGAAAACATTCAGTACTTC. This translates into CASSQDGENIQYF. The whole variable domain, remainder taken from reference TRBV14 and TRBJ2-4, is EAGVTQFPSHSVIEKGQTVTLRCDPISGHDNLYWYRRVMGKEIKFLLHFVKESKQDESGMPNNRFLAERTGGTYSTLKVQPAELEDSGVYFCASSQDGENIQYFGAGTRLSVL.